This TCR beta chain was recovered during a study of neurological immune-mediated disorders. Study-wide findings and caveats: Healthy controls had more TCR clonal expansion than multiple sclerosis, which showed the least, whereas HTLV-1-associated myelopathy showed the most.

The method for making cDNA was 5'RACE, and it used 10-nucleotide random UMIs. Each sequencing run yielded over 170 million TCR-beta sequences from 15-18 subjects. TCRdb passed the 5' RACE reads through MiXCR, listing each CDR3 protein once. The sample records tens of thousands of distinct CDR3 sequences, about 13% being singletons. The time point denotes: technical triplicate 1. For the sorted libraries, about a million CD4+ or CD8+ T cells were used. This clonotype appeared many times. Its specificity is unknown. With 2 bases clipped from V and 7 bases from J, the junction kept 10 bases outside the gene matches. This CDR3 is 16 amino acids long. Germline V gene lookup returns CDR1 SNHLY and CDR2 FYNNEI.

Input material: CD4+ T cells from blood. This chain uses TRBV2 with TRBJ2-1, with TRBD2 matching over 8 bases. The sequence derives from a female donor with HTLV-1-associated myelopathy (HAM/TSP). The CDR3 here is CASSELMAGGTNEQFF. CDR3 nucleotide sequence: TGTGCCAGCAGTGAACTGATGGCGGGAGGTACTAATGAGCAGTTCTTC.